Below, 3 T cell receptor beta chains from the same sample are listed, as sequenced in a study of T-cell reconstitution after alpha-beta-depleted transplantation in children. The TCRbeta library was prepared with unique molecular identifiers. TCRdb itself ran the PCR reads through MiXCR, one entry per CDR3 protein. Here the sample spans hundreds of thousands of distinct CDR3 sequences, around 16% being singletons. The starting material was PBMCs from the stem cell graft donor, obtained from the stem cell graft. These receptors all stem from a human donor who donated a stem cell graft to a child with acute myeloid leukemia.

This clonotype was found many times. This chain joins TRBV6-1 and TRBJ1-2; 8 bases are a match to TRBD1. The germline gives CDR1 MNHNS, CDR2 SASEGT. The V and J ends lost 5 bases and 4 bases, in that order; junction bases with no gene match: 6. This CDR3 contains 14 residues. The chain's CDR3 is CASSRDRFSYGYTF. The CDR3 region has the DNA TGTGCCAGCAGTCGGGACAGGTTCTCCTATGGCTACACCTTC.

The chain employs TRBV12-3 or TRBV12-4 and TRBJ2-7; tentatively, D is TRBD1 (5 bases). Trimming pared 3 bases from V and 0 bases from J, leaving 9 bases between. The CDR3 totals 14 residues. As DNA, the CDR3 is TGTGCCAGCAGTTTCACAGGTTACTCCTACGAGCAGTACGTC. Residues: CASSFTGYSYEQYV.

This clonotype came up a few times. The V gene is TRBV20-1, the J gene TRBJ2-1, with TRBD1 matching over 7 bases. Germline CDR1 DFQATT, CDR2 SNEGSKA (reference sequence). After removal of 6 bases from V and 3 bases from J, the junction contained 8 bases not matched to a gene. The CDR3 consists of 14 residues. This CDR3 reads CSARPGTVYNEQFF. CDR3 DNA: TGCAGTGCGAGGCCCGGGACAGTCTACAATGAGCAGTTCTTC.